This entry describes one T cell receptor (beta chain). Its matching antigen is unknown. The CDR3 has 14 amino acids. V lost 7 bases, J lost 7 bases, and 16 bases lay in between. Per germline, CDR1 MNHEY and CDR2 SMNVEV (reference sequence). Profiled with immunoSEQ multiplex PCR; TCRdb holds only in-frame clones, not every one. This sample has some 120,000 clones, with roughly 94% found just once. These data belong to a study of cytomegalovirus exposure and HLA in healthy donors. Study-wide findings and caveats: The authors listed 150 to 200 TCR beta chains as cytomegalovirus-associated.

The TCR was taken from a woman younger than 30 in good health and CMV-seronegative. The chain combines TRBV27 with TRBJ1-4; no clear D. Sequencing was done on a sample of PBMCs. The CDR3 nucleotides are TGTGCCAGCAAAAGTAGCGGAGTTGCTGAAAAACTGTTTTTT. Translating gives CASKSSGVAEKLFF.